Given below is one TCR beta chain in context. The antigen is undetermined. PCR primers comprised 60 Vbeta and 13 Jbeta primers. Profiling relied on immunoSEQ multiplex PCR, and the TCRdb table lists in-frame clones only, not all of them. The data show more than 110,000 clones, around 80% seen once. The data are from a study of cytomegalovirus exposure and HLA in healthy donors. Study at large: Unique TCRs numbering about 87 million, obtained from HLA-typed donors, made up an early data release. Study results and limitations: For most TCR beta V segments, an earlier analysis put the productive rate at about 87% or about 30% of the time. The study carried out a later analysis of TCR beta sequences. It associated 15,000 to 20,000 of them with specific HLA alleles at a false discovery rate of 0.05.

V was pared by 5 bases and J by 4 bases, with 18 bases between. The CDR3 loop spans 16 amino acids. Per germline, CDR1 SGHVS and CDR2 FQNEAQ. This chain uses TRBV7-8 with TRBJ1-5; the D is unclear. The sequencing sample was made of PBMCs. The TCR comes from a woman between 45 and 60 years old in good health and CMV-seropositive. The CDR3 coding sequence is TGTGCCAGCAGCGCCCGGGTCTTAGCGGGGAATCAGCCCCAGCATTTT. Translating gives CASSARVLAGNQPQHF.